This TCR beta chain derives from a study of PD-L1 blockade in urothelial cancer. Study-level background: Blood analysis took place 3 weeks (second dose) and 6 weeks after treatment start. Each blood sample yielded a median of 141,255 T cells.

Described time point: pretreatment peripheral blood. J lost 1 base, V lost 0 bases, and 4 bases had no gene match. This CDR3 has 15 amino acids. The germline CDR1 and CDR2 sequences are SGHRS and YFSETQ. With regard to this clone: The antigen is undetermined.

Study-level results: Larger 3-week expansion of tumor-associated blood clones was seen in durable-benefit patients.

Libraries were prepared by immunoSEQ multiplex PCR; TCRdb keeps only in-frame clonotypes and omits some of them. This repertoire shows about 72,000 clones, roughly 86% found once; its top ten account for 15%. This chain uses TRBV5-1 with TRBJ2-7, with 7 bases that match TRBD1. The source of this sequence is a man in his sixties with urothelial cancer. The sequencing here drew on PBMCs, taken around atezolizumab (anti-PD-L1) treatment. CDR3 in DNA: TGCGCCAGCAGCTTGGGAGGGGGCAGGTCCTACGAGCAGTACTTC. Amino acids: CASSLGGGRSYEQYF.